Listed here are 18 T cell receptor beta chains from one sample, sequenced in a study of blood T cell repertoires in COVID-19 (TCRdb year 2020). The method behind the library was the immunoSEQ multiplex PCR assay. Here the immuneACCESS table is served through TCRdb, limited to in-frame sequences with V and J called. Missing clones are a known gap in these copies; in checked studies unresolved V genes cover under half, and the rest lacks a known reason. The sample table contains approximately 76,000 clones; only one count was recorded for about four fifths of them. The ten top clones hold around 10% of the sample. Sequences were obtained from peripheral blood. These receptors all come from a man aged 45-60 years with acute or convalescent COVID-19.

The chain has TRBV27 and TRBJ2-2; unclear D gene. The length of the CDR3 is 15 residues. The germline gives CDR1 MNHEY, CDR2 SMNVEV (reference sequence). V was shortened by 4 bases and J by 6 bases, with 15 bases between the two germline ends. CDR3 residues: CASSYGQARAGELFF. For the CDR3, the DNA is TGTGCCAGCAGTTATGGGCAGGCCAGAGCCGGGGAGCTGTTTTTT.

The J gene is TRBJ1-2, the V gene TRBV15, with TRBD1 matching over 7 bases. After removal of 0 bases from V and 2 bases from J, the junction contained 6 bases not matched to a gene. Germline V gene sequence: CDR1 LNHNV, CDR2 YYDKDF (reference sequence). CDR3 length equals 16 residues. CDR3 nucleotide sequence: TGTGCCACCAGCAGAGACAGGGGGAGTTCGAACTATGGCTACACCTTC. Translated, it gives CATSRDRGSSNYGYTF.

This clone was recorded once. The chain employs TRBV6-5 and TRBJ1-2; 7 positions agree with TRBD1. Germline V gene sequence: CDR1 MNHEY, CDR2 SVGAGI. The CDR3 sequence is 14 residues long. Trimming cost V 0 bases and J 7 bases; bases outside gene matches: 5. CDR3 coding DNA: TGTGCCAGCAGTTACTCAGGGGGCGCGAGTGGCTACACCTTC. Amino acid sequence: CASSYSGGASGYTF.

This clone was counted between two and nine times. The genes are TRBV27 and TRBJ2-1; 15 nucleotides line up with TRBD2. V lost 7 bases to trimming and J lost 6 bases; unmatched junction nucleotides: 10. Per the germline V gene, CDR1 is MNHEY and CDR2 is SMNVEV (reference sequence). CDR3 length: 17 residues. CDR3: CASKGLAGGNLRNEQFF. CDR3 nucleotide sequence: TGTGCCAGCAAGGGACTAGCGGGAGGAAACTTACGCAATGAGCAGTTCTTC.

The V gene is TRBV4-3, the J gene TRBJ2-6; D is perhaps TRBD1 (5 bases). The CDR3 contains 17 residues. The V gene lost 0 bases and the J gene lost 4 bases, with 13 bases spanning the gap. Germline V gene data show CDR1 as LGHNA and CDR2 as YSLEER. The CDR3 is CASSQDLVRAGANVLTF. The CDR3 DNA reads TGCGCCAGCAGCCAAGATCTTGTCAGGGCCGGGGCCAACGTCCTGACTTTC.

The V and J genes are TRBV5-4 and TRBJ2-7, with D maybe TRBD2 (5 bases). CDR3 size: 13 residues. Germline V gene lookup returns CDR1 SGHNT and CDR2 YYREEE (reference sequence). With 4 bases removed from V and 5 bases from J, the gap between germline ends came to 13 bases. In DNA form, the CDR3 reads TGTGCCAGCAGCAGAAGGGAGTCCGACGAGCAGTACTTC. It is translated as CASSRRESDEQYF.

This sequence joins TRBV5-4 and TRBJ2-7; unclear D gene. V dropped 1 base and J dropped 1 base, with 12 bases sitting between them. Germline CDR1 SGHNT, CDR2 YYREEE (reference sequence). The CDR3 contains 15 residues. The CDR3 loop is CASSLSVVGSYEQYF. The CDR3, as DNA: TGTGCCAGCAGCTTGTCGGTTGTTGGTTCCTACGAGCAGTACTTC.

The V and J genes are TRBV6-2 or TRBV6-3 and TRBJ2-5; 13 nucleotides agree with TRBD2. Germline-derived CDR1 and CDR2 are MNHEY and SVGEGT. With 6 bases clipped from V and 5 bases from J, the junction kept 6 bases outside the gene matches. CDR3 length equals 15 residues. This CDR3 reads CASSRTSGRQETQYF. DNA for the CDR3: TGTGCCAGCAGCCGGACTAGCGGGAGACAGGAGACCCAGTACTTC.

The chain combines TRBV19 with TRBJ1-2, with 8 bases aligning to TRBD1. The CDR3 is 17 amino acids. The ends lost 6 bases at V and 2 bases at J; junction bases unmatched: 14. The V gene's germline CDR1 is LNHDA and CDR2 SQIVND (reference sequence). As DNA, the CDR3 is TGTGCCAGTAGCCCACGGGACAGGCCGGAAAAGAACTATGGCTACACCTTC. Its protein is CASSPRDRPEKNYGYTF. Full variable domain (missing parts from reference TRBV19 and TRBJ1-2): DGGITQSPKYLFRKEGQNVTLSCEQNLNHDAMYWYRQDPGQGLRLIYYSQIVNDFQKGDIAEGYSVSREKKESFPLTVTSAQKNPTAFYLCASSPRDRPEKNYGYTFGSGTRLTVV.

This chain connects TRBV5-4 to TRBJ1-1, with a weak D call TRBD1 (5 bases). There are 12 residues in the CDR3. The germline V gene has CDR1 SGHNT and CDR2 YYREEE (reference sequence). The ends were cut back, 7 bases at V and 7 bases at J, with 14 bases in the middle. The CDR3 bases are TGTGCCAGCTCAGGGAGGAGGGATGAAGCTTTCTTT. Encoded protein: CASSGRRDEAFF.

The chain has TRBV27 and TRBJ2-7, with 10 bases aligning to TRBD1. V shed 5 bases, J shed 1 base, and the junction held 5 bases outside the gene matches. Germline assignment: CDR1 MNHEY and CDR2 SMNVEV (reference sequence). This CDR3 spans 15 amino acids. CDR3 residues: CASSLTGGGSYEQYF. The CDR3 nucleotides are TGTGCCAGCAGTCTGACAGGGGGCGGATCCTACGAGCAGTACTTC.

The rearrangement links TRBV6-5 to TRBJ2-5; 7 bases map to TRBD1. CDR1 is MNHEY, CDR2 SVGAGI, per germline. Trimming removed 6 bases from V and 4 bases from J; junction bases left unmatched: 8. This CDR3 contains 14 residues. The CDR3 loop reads CASRTGARGETQYF. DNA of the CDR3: TGTGCCAGCAGAACAGGGGCCCGAGGAGAGACCCAGTACTTC.

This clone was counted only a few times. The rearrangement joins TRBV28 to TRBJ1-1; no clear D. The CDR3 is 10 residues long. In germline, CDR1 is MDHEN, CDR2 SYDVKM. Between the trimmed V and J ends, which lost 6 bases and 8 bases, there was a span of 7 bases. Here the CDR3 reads CASRQMEAFF. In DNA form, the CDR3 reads TGTGCCAGCAGACAGATGGAAGCTTTCTTT.

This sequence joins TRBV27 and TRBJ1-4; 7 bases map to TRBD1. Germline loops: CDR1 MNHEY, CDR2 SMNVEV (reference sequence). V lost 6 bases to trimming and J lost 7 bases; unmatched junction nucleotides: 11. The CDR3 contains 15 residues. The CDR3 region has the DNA TGTGCCAGCAGGACGTATAAGGGGGCCACTGAAAAACTGTTTTTT. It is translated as CASRTYKGATEKLFF.

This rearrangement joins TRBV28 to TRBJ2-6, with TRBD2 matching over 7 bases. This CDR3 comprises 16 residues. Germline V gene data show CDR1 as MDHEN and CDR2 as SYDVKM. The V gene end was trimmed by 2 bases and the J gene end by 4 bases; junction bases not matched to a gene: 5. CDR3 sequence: CASSLAGVDGANVLTF. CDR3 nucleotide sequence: TGTGCCAGCAGTTTAGCGGGAGTGGACGGGGCCAACGTCCTGACTTTC.

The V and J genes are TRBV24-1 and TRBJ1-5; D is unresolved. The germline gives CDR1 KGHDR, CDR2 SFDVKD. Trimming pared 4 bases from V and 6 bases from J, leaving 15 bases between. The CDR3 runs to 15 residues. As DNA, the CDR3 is TGTGCCACCAGTGACTCTAGAAGAGAGAGTCAGCCCCAGCATTTT. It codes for CATSDSRRESQPQHF.

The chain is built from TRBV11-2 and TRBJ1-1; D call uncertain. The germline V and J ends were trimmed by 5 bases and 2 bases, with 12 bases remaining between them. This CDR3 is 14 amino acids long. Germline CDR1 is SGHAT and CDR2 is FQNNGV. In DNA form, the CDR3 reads TGTGCCAGCAGCCCCCCCGGGGAAAACACTGAAGCTTTCTTT. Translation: CASSPPGENTEAFF.

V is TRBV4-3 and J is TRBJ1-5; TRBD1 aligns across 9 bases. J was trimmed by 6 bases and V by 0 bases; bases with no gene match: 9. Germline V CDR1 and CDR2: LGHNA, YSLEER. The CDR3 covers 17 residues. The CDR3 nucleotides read TGCGCCAGCAGCCAAGATGGGACAGGGTATACTTGTCAGCCCCAGCATTTT. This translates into CASSQDGTGYTCQPQHF.